One and the same sample provided the 20 T cell receptor beta chains below, sequenced in a study of blood T cell repertoires in COVID-19. Repertoires were generated with immunoSEQ multiplex PCR, while TCRdb's copy carries only in-frame clones and drops some. Of 300,000 to 400,000 clones in the sample, 80% to 90% were seen once. The sequencing input was peripheral blood. These receptors were collected from a woman under 40 with COVID-19, enrolled during active disease.

CDR3 nucleotide sequence: TGTGCCAGCAGGAAAACGGGGGGCTCCTACAATGAGCAGTTCTTC. It codes for CASRKTGGSYNEQFF. The gene calls are TRBV25-1 and TRBJ2-1; 7 bases fit TRBD2. Losses at the gene ends were 6 bases for V and 0 bases for J; bases not matched to a gene: 5. This CDR3 has 15 residues. The V gene's germline CDR1 is MGHDK and CDR2 SYGVNS. The whole variable domain, filled in from reference TRBV25-1 and TRBJ2-1, reads EADIYQTPRYLVIGTGKKITLECSQTMGHDKMYWYQQDPGMELHLIHYSYGVNSTEKGDLSSESTVSRIRTEHFPLTLESARPSHTSQYLCASRKTGGSYNEQFFGPGTRLTVL.

This chain links TRBV11-3 with TRBJ2-1; tentative D call: TRBD1 (5 bases). The CDR3 runs to 16 residues. The germline V and J ends were trimmed by 6 bases and 4 bases, with 19 bases remaining between them. Germline CDR1 reads SGHNT; CDR2 reads YENEEA. CDR3 nucleotide sequence: TGTGCCAGCAGTTATAACAGGATATCTTATTACAATGAGCAGTTCTTC. Translated, it gives CASSYNRISYYNEQFF.

The J gene is TRBJ1-2, the V gene TRBV28; 7 bases agree with TRBD1. CDR1 and CDR2 (germline): MDHEN, SYDVKM. V lost 1 base and J lost 2; bases outside the gene matches: 7. The CDR3 runs 16 residues. DNA of the CDR3: TGTGCCAGCAGTTTATTCACAGGGGAGGCCAACTATGGCTACACCTTC. This sequence encodes CASSLFTGEANYGYTF.

The rearrangement uses TRBV7-2 and TRBJ2-7; 11 bases are a match to TRBD2. The J segment lost 6 bases and the V segment lost 6 bases, leaving 7 bases of the junction unmatched. Germline CDR1 is SGHTA and CDR2 is FQGNSA. The CDR3 spans 14 residues. The CDR3 protein is CASRDGTSGSEQYF. The CDR3 nucleotides are TGTGCCAGCAGGGACGGGACTAGCGGCTCCGAGCAGTACTTC.

CDR3 bases: TGTGCCAGCGATTCTAGGGGACAGGGGTATGGCTACACCTTC. Its translation: CASDSRGQGYGYTF. The chain is built from TRBV9 and TRBJ1-2, with 10 nucleotides matching TRBD1. Germline assignment: CDR1 SGDLS and CDR2 YYNGEE. Trimming removed 7 bases from V and 5 bases from J; junction bases left unmatched: 8. This CDR3 spans 14 amino acids.

This chain links TRBV6-5 with TRBJ2-2; 11 bases agree with TRBD2. J gave up 4 bases and V 2 bases, and 0 bases lay outside the gene matches. Germline CDR1 MNHEY, CDR2 SVGAGI. This CDR3 is 15 amino acids long. The CDR3 bases are TGTGCCAGCAGTTACCTAGCGGGGGGCACCGGGGAGCTGTTTTTT. Its translation is CASSYLAGGTGELFF.

This chain uses TRBV20-1 with TRBJ1-4; 8 bases map to TRBD1. Germline CDR1 and CDR2: DFQATT and SNEGSKA (reference sequence). The V segment lost 3 bases and the J segment 8 bases; nucleotides outside the gene matches: 11. The CDR3 totals 15 residues. For the CDR3, the DNA is TGCAGTGCTAGTGGAACAGGGGGAGCTTGGGAAAAACTGTTTTTT. Amino acid sequence: CSASGTGGAWEKLFF.

The chain joins TRBV7-9 to TRBJ1-1; no firm D call. V was cut by 0 bases and J by 4 bases, with 3 bases left in between. The CDR3 has 12 residues. Germline-derived CDR1 and CDR2 are SEHNR and FQNEAQ (reference sequence). The CDR3 nucleotides read TGTGCCAGCAGCTTAGCCATCACTGAAGCTTTCTTT. Its protein product is CASSLAITEAFF.

This chain joins TRBV27 and TRBJ1-4; D possibly corresponds to TRBD1 (6 bases). This CDR3 spans 17 amino acids. CDR1 MNHEY and CDR2 SMNVEV come from the germline V gene (reference sequence). The ends were cut back, 4 bases at V and 0 bases at J, with 15 bases in the middle. The CDR3 sequence: CASSSPGGASTNEKLFF. The CDR3 DNA is TGTGCCAGCAGTTCCCCGGGGGGCGCGTCAACTAATGAAAAACTGTTTTTT.

This clone was observed a single time. V usage is TRBV4-1 and J usage is TRBJ2-5, with D tentatively TRBD2 (7 bases). CDR3 length: 15 residues. CDR1 and CDR2 (germline): MGHRA, YSYEKL. Trimming removed 4 bases at V and 4 bases at J, with 16 bases between. The DNA of the CDR3 is TGCGCCAGCAGCCCGTGGGGGGGGGCGGGAGAGACCCAGTACTTC. This gives the protein CASSPWGGAGETQYF.

This chain joins TRBV6-2 or TRBV6-3 and TRBJ2-5; the match to TRBD2 covers 12 bases. The junction had 12 bases not matched to a gene; V was cut back by 5 bases and J by 5 bases. CDR1 is MNHEY, CDR2 SVGEGT, per germline. This CDR3 region has 17 residues. In nucleotides, the CDR3 is TGTGCCAGCAGTCAGACTAGCGGGAGAGCCCCGGTGGAGACCCAGTACTTC. It codes for CASSQTSGRAPVETQYF.

This clone was observed a few times. The CDR3 spells CASSSGGGENIQYF. In DNA form, the CDR3 reads TGTGCCAGCTCCTCAGGGGGCGGCGAAAACATTCAGTACTTC. The chain is built from TRBV25-1 and TRBJ2-4, with TRBD1 matching over 8 bases. This CDR3 comprises 14 residues. Per germline, CDR1 MGHDK and CDR2 SYGVNS. Germline trimming cut 8 bases from V and 5 bases from J; bases unmatched to any gene: 8. Supplemented by reference TRBV25-1 and TRBJ2-4, the full variable domain reads EADIYQTPRYLVIGTGKKITLECSQTMGHDKMYWYQQDPGMELHLIHYSYGVNSTEKGDLSSESTVSRIRTEHFPLTLESARPSHTSQYLCASSSGGGENIQYFGAGTRLSVL.

The V and J genes are TRBV10-1 and TRBJ2-1; D ambiguous. CDR1 is WNHNN, CDR2 SYGVQD, per germline (reference sequence). CDR3 length: 11 residues. V lost 11 bases to trimming and J lost 0 bases, with 5 bases between them. CDR3 residues: CAVGSYNEQFF. CDR3 in DNA: TGCGCCGTCGGCTCCTACAATGAGCAGTTCTTC.

This clone was observed once. The V call is TRBV11-3, the J call TRBJ2-7; a possible D gene is TRBD1 (6 bases). The CDR3 has 13 amino acids. Trimming pared 5 bases from V and 4 bases from J, leaving 12 bases between. CDR1 and CDR2 from the germline V gene are SGHNT and YENEEA. This chain's CDR3 is CASSVSDRYEQYV. The CDR3 DNA is TGTGCCAGCAGCGTCAGTGACAGGTACGAGCAGTACGTC.

The chain links TRBV24-1 to TRBJ2-5; 8 nucleotides match TRBD1. Per the germline V gene, CDR1 is KGHDR and CDR2 is SFDVKD. The CDR3 is 17 amino acids. Germline trimming cut 6 bases from V and 4 bases from J; bases unmatched to any gene: 15. CDR3 residues: CATSQAGRQGFGETQYF. Here the CDR3 DNA reads TGTGCCACCAGTCAGGCTGGGCGACAGGGGTTCGGAGAGACCCAGTACTTC.

The genes are TRBV4-2 and TRBJ2-2; TRBD1 matches 9 bases. The germline gives CDR1 LGHNA, CDR2 YNFKEQ. This CDR3 is 18 amino acids long. V trimming: 0 bases; J trimming: 3 bases; junction bases outside the gene matches: 8. For the CDR3, the DNA is TGTGCCAGCAGCCAAGATGGCAGGGGACAGGGTCACACCGGGGAGCTGTTTTTT. Amino acids: CASSQDGRGQGHTGELFF.

This clone has at least ten counts. V and J are TRBV2 and TRBJ2-1, with 10 nucleotides matching TRBD2. V lost 2 bases to trimming and J lost 4 bases; unmatched junction nucleotides: 5. The germline V gene encodes CDR1 SNHLY and CDR2 FYNNEI. The CDR3 covers 16 residues. The chain's CDR3 is CASSEWTSGLYNEQFF. For the CDR3, the DNA is TGTGCCAGCAGTGAATGGACTAGCGGCCTTTACAATGAGCAGTTCTTC.

The chain employs TRBV27 and TRBJ2-1, with 8 bases that match TRBD2. The CDR3 spans 16 residues. Germline V gives CDR1 MNHEY, CDR2 SMNVEV (reference sequence). The V segment lost 5 bases and the J segment 4 bases; nucleotides outside the gene matches: 10. CDR3 protein: CASSLLGAGGYNEQFF. In DNA, the CDR3 is TGTGCCAGCAGTCTCCTCGGGGCGGGGGGTTACAATGAGCAGTTCTTC.

This chain joins TRBV29-1 and TRBJ1-1; D is perhaps TRBD1 (5 bases). CDR3 length: 16 residues. The V end was cut by 6 bases, the J end by 6 bases, with 26 bases between. Germline values: CDR1 SQVTM, CDR2 ANQGSEA. The chain's CDR3 is CSVAGFPRRGSSEAFF. The CDR3 DNA follows: TGCAGCGTGGCTGGGTTCCCGAGGCGGGGGTCCTCTGAAGCTTTCTTT.

The chain is built from TRBV6-5 and TRBJ2-5; the D is unclear. Trimming took 6 bases from V and 1 from J, leaving 6 bases between them. Germline lookup yields CDR1 MNHEY and CDR2 SVGAGI. There are 12 residues in the CDR3. The CDR3 loop reads CASRTAQETQYF. The CDR3, as DNA: TGTGCCAGCAGAACAGCCCAAGAGACCCAGTACTTC.